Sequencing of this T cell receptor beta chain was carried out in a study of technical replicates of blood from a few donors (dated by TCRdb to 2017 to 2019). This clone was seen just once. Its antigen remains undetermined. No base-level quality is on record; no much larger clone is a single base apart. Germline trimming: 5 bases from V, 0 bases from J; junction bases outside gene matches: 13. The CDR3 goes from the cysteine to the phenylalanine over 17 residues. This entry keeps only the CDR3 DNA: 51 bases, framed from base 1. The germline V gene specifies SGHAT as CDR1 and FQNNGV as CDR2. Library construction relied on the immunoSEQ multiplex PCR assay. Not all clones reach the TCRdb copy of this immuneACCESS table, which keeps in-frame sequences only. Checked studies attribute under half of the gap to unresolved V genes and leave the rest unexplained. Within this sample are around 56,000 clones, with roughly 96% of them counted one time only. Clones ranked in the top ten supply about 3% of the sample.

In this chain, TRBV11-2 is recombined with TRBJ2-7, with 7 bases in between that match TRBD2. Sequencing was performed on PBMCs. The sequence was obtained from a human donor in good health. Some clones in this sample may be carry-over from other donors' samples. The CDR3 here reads CASSHPAKGLHSYEQYF. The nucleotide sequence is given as TGTGCCAGCAGCCATCCTGCAAAGGGACTACACTCCTACGAGCAGTACTTC.